The next 21 T cell receptor beta chains were all read from a single sample in a study of Graves' ophthalmopathy and Graves' hyperthyroidism. RNA transcripts were the source from which TCR beta CDR3 regions were amplified. First-round RT-PCR relied on HTBI primers, and a second-round multiplex PCR came next. TCRdb re-called the multiplex PCR reads through MiXCR, storing one row per CDR3 protein. The sample holds 200,000 to 300,000 distinct CDR3 sequences, around 50% seen once. The sequenced sample was peripheral blood. Source of these receptors: an adult man with Graves' ophthalmopathy.

The gene calls are TRBV7-2 and TRBJ2-7, with D unclear. Germline CDR1 SGHTA, CDR2 FQGNSA. V was trimmed by 3 bases and J by 3 bases, leaving 3 bases between them. This CDR3 has 11 amino acids. Written as DNA, the CDR3 is TGTGCCAGCAGCTTCTTCTACGAGCAGTACTTC. Protein product: CASSFFYEQYF.

This chain uses TRBV29-1 with TRBJ1-2, with D possibly TRBD1 on 5 matching bases. Germline V gives CDR1 SQVTM, CDR2 ANQGSEA. The CDR3 is 14 amino acids. With 5 bases removed from V and 3 bases from J, the gap between germline ends came to 16 bases. The CDR3 reads CSVSLAWGDYGYTF. The DNA for the CDR3 is TGCAGCGTTTCACTAGCGTGGGGGGACTATGGCTACACCTTC.

The chain links TRBV7-2 to TRBJ2-2; D gene ambiguous. The CDR3 runs to 13 residues. CDR1 and CDR2 from the germline V gene are SGHTA and FQGNSA. The V end was cut by 3 bases, the J end by 6 bases, with 8 bases between. Written as DNA, the CDR3 is TGTGCCAGCAGCTTCCCTAGGCCCGGGGAGCTGTTTTTT. Translated: CASSFPRPGELFF.

This clonotype was counted a few times. The rearrangement links TRBV10-3 to TRBJ1-2; D gene unclear. From germline, CDR1 is ENHRY and CDR2 SYGVKD. This CDR3 is 13 amino acids long. Trimming took off 0 bases at V and 4 bases at J, with 6 bases between the two ends. CDR3 bases: TGTGCCATCAGTGAGTCCCGAGGCTATGGCTACACCTTC. Translating gives CAISESRGYGYTF.

V and J are TRBV7-3 and TRBJ1-5; 7 bases match TRBD1. This CDR3 comprises 13 residues. J lost 6 bases, V lost 6 bases, and 5 bases had no gene match. The germline V gene encodes CDR1 SGHTA and CDR2 FQGTGA. The CDR3: CASRLTGIQPQHF. Here the CDR3 DNA reads TGTGCCAGCAGGCTGACAGGGATTCAGCCCCAGCATTTT.

The chain links TRBV7-9 to TRBJ1-3; D is unclear. Germline lookup yields CDR1 SEHNR and CDR2 FQNEAQ (reference sequence). This CDR3 spans 16 amino acids. V lost 0 bases and J 0 bases, leaving 9 bases between the germline ends. The CDR3 is CASSLAYQFSGNTIYF. CDR3 nucleotide sequence: TGTGCCAGCAGCTTAGCTTACCAATTCTCTGGAAACACCATATATTTT. The whole variable domain, remainder taken from reference TRBV7-9 and TRBJ1-3, is DTGVSQNPRHKITKRGQNVTFRCDPISEHNRLYWYRQTLGQGPEFLTYFQNEAQLEKSRLLSDRFSAERPKGSFSTLEIQRTEQGDSAMYLCASSLAYQFSGNTIYFGEGSWLTVV.

This clonotype was observed once. The chain combines TRBV29-1 with TRBJ2-7; D gene ambiguous. Germline CDR1 reads SQVTM; CDR2 reads ANQGSEA. Trimming took off 4 bases at V and 7 bases at J, with 23 bases between the two ends. The length of the CDR3 is 15 residues. The CDR3 here is CSVVTPAEAFGEQYF. CDR3 coding DNA: TGCAGCGTTGTGACCCCCGCGGAAGCTTTCGGAGAGCAGTACTTC.

This chain joins TRBV25-1 and TRBJ2-7, with a possible D match to TRBD1 (6 bases). Trimming cost V 6 bases and J 5 bases, with 17 bases left between them. Germline V gives CDR1 MGHDK, CDR2 SYGVNS. CDR3 length: 14 residues. CDR3 residues: CASSSAGVNHEQYF. In nucleotides, the CDR3 is TGTGCCAGCAGCTCGGCAGGGGTTAACCACGAGCAGTACTTC.

This clonotype was found a few times. The chain couples TRBV15 to TRBJ1-1; 9 nucleotides line up with TRBD1. CDR1 and CDR2 from the germline V gene are LNHNV and YYDKDF (reference sequence). V lost 3 bases, J lost 7 bases, and 3 bases stayed unmatched. The length of the CDR3 is 13 residues. CDR3 region: CATSSRDRVEAFF. DNA for the CDR3: TGTGCCACCAGCAGCCGGGACAGGGTTGAAGCTTTCTTT.

The CDR3 DNA is TGCAGTGCTAGGCCCAGGGACAGGGGGCCCAACGAGCATTTT. It yields the protein CSARPRDRGPNEHF. The J gene is TRBJ1-5, the V gene TRBV20-1; TRBD1 aligns across 12 bases. The germline gives CDR1 DFQATT, CDR2 SNEGSKA (reference sequence). V shed 3 bases and J 14 bases; nucleotides not matched to a gene: 11. The CDR3 length is 14 residues.

This clonotype was picked up a small number of times. The V and J genes are TRBV11-2 and TRBJ1-2; D is possibly TRBD1 (5 bases). Trimming stripped 7 bases from V and 4 bases from J, with 22 bases between. The CDR3 totals 16 residues. The V gene's germline CDR1 is SGHAT and CDR2 FQNNGV. As DNA, the CDR3 is TGTGCCAGCACCTTTTCCCCGATGGGGGTTACCTATGGCTACACCTTC. It specifies CASTFSPMGVTYGYTF.

With regard to this clonotype: Because the CDR3 is missing its conserved closing phenylalanine or tryptophan, this is likely a read error. The chain links TRBV5-6 to TRBJ1-5, with D unclear. CDR1 and CDR2 from the germline V gene are SGHDT and YYEEEE. Trimming left V 2 bases short and J 3 bases short, with 9 bases between. The CDR3 runs to 14 residues. In nucleotides, the CDR3 is TGTGCCAGCAGCTTAGGACCTTCCAATCAGCCCCAGCATCTT. Translating gives CASSLGPSNQPQHL.

The genes are TRBV10-2 and TRBJ2-5; D possibly matches TRBD1 or TRBD2 (6 bases each). Germline lookup yields CDR1 WSHSY and CDR2 SAAADI. Trimming removed 6 bases from V and 4 bases from J, with 18 bases in between. The CDR3 is made up of 15 amino acids. The CDR3 loop is CASSPEGGRRETQYF. The CDR3, as DNA: TGCGCCAGCAGCCCCGAGGGGGGAAGAAGAGAGACCCAGTACTTC.

As to this clonotype: One base away lies a much larger clone, so this may be a sequencing read error. This chain connects TRBV24-1 to TRBJ1-5, with D maybe TRBD1 (5 bases). The V gene's germline CDR1 is KGHDR and CDR2 SFDVKD. There are 12 residues in the CDR3. The CDR3 DNA reads as TGTGCCAGCAGTGACCAGGGTCAGCCCCAGCATTTT. Its protein is CASSDQGQPQHF.

The genes are TRBV5-6 and TRBJ2-5; no clear D gene. CDR3 length equals 13 residues. Germline V CDR1 and CDR2: SGHDT, YYEEEE. V dropped 4 bases and J dropped 5 bases, with 12 bases sitting between them. The CDR3 here is CASSREKGETQYF. In DNA, the CDR3 is TGTGCCAGCAGCAGGGAAAAGGGTGAGACCCAGTACTTC.

The V call is TRBV7-3, the J call TRBJ1-1; tentative D call: TRBD1 (5 bases). Germline V CDR1 and CDR2: SGHTA, FQGTGA. Trimming took 0 bases from V and 5 from J, leaving 7 bases between them. CDR3 length: 13 amino acids. The CDR3 DNA sequence: TGTGCCAGCAGCTTAACGGGGGAAACTGAAGCTTTCTTT. Its protein product is CASSLTGETEAFF.

This chain connects TRBV7-2 to TRBJ2-5; 8 bases map to TRBD1. This CDR3 spans 15 amino acids. Germline trimming cut 4 bases from V and 4 bases from J; bases unmatched to any gene: 8. Germline V gives CDR1 SGHTA, CDR2 FQGNSA. The DNA of the CDR3 is TGTGCCAGCAGCTCAAATACAGGACAGGGAGAGACCCAGTACTTC. Translated, it gives CASSSNTGQGETQYF.

As regards this clonotype: A much larger clone differs from this one at a single base, so this may be a read error. This chain joins TRBV10-3 and TRBJ1-5, with no clear D. CDR1 ENHRY and CDR2 SYGVKD come from the germline V gene. This CDR3 has 13 residues. Trimming pared 3 bases from V and 8 bases from J, leaving 11 bases between. The CDR3 DNA follows: TGTGCCATCAGTGAAGCGGACGTAGAGCCCCAGCATTTT. It specifies CAISEADVEPQHF.

This sequence joins TRBV29-1 and TRBJ1-1; weak D call: TRBD1 (5 bases). Germline CDR1 is SQVTM and CDR2 is ANQGSEA. The CDR3 consists of 14 residues. V gave up 7 bases and J gave up 1 base, with 16 bases separating them. CDR3 coding DNA: TGCAGCGCCCGACAGCTGGGGAGGAACACTGAAGCTTTCTTT. Protein: CSARQLGRNTEAFF.

The chain joins TRBV29-1 to TRBJ1-2; possibly TRBD1 for D (6 bases). This CDR3 is 15 amino acids long. Trimming removed 6 bases from V and 8 bases from J, with 25 bases in between. Germline V lookup: CDR1 SQVTM, CDR2 ANQGSEA. The CDR3 DNA is TGCAGCGTCCGGGGACCCCCTGGAAGGGGGGAAGGCTACACCTTC. It translates to CSVRGPPGRGEGYTF.

This clonotype was counted a few times. The V call is TRBV19, the J call TRBJ2-7; no clear D. V lost 4 bases, J lost 3 bases, and 7 bases lay in between. This CDR3 is built from 12 residues. CDR1 and CDR2 (germline): LNHDA, SQIVND (reference sequence). CDR3 bases: TGTGCCAGTAGTACGAGGAACTACGAGCAGTACTTC. Protein sequence: CASSTRNYEQYF.